The TCR beta chain under discussion was sequenced for a study of CD8+CD57+ T cells in acquired aplastic anemia. Study details: Sorted CD4+ and CD8+ cells gave a mean 3.2 ug DNA, range about 0.2 to 27.4 ug. Study-level results: No significant patient-versus-control difference appeared in CD8+ Simpson's diversity. Some 31 CD8+ CDR3 sequences were shared between patients and controls.

The CDR3 runs 12 residues. Germline CDR1 is LGHDT and CDR2 is YNNKEL (reference sequence). This clonotype was recorded at least ten times. Its antigen is not identified. The junction departs from the called germline gene at one end, perhaps through a read error. Using genomic DNA as the template, TCR beta VDJ and CDR3 profiling was carried out. TCRdb recomputed calls from the reads with MiXCR, one row per CDR3 protein. The sample includes 150,000 to 200,000 distinct CDR3 sequences, over 60% of them seen just once. Sequenced material: sorted CD4+, CD8+, or CD8+CD57+ T cells (not recorded which) from PBMCs. The TCR was taken from a human donor with severe aplastic anemia or a healthy control (not recorded which). The chain joins TRBV3-1 to TRBJ2-1; D remains ambiguous. The chain's CDR3 is CASSQDRQLEVF. CDR3 DNA sequence: TGTGCCAGCAGCCAAGATCGTCAGCTCGAGGTCTTC.